This entry lists 31 T cell receptor beta chains sequenced from one sample in a study of cytomegalovirus exposure and HLA in healthy donors. The primer mix had 60 Vbeta and 13 Jbeta primers. Clones were sequenced by immunoSEQ multiplex PCR, and TCRdb holds only the in-frame ones, with some missing. The sample includes about 170,000 clones, 65% to 85% of them seen just once. The source material was PBMCs. The receptors derive from a woman between 50 and 59 years old in good health and CMV-seropositive.

The V call is TRBV6-5, the J call TRBJ1-1; the D is unclear. The CDR3 spans 14 residues. The germline V gene encodes CDR1 MNHEY and CDR2 SVGAGI. V was shortened by 5 bases and J by 0 bases, with 10 bases between the two germline ends. The CDR3 loop is CASSDLQLNTEAFF. The CDR3 DNA is TGTGCCAGCAGTGACCTACAGCTGAACACTGAAGCTTTCTTT.

CDR3 sequence (DNA): TGTGCCAGCAGGCTAGGGGCAGGAGGCTACACCTTC. This translates into CASRLGAGGYTF. The chain couples TRBV7-2 to TRBJ1-2, with TRBD1 as a possible D gene (5 bases). The V gene's germline CDR1 is SGHTA and CDR2 FQGNSA. CDR3 length: 12 residues. V was pared by 6 bases and J by 8 bases, with 13 bases between. Full variable domain (missing parts from reference TRBV7-2 and TRBJ1-2): GAGVSQSPSNKVTEKGKDVELRCDPISGHTALYWYRQSLGQGLEFLIYFQGNSAPDKSGLPSDRFSAERTGGSVSTLTIQRTQQEDSAVYLCASRLGAGGYTFGSGTRLTVV.

The rearrangement joins TRBV27 to TRBJ1-2; 8 nucleotides agree with TRBD1. Germline CDR1 is MNHEY and CDR2 is SMNVEV (reference sequence). V was clipped by 7 bases and J by 4 bases; unmatched bases: 17. The CDR3 covers 17 residues. Here the CDR3 reads CASTLRGGQGGTYGYTF. The DNA of the CDR3 is TGTGCCAGCACCCTCCGGGGCGGACAGGGAGGGACCTATGGCTACACCTTC.

The sample holds one count of this clone. This chain links TRBV5-6 with TRBJ2-4; D gene uncertain. V was trimmed by 3 bases and J by 1 base, leaving 11 bases between them. CDR3 length equals 15 residues. The germline gives CDR1 SGHDT, CDR2 YYEEEE. CDR3 sequence: CASSSLERAKNIQYF. CDR3 nucleotide sequence: TGTGCCAGCAGCTCGTTAGAGAGGGCCAAAAACATTCAGTACTTC.

The sample holds a few counts of this clone. This rearrangement joins TRBV19 to TRBJ1-2; tentatively, D is TRBD1 (5 bases). The CDR3 has 17 amino acids. The V end lost 7 bases, the J end lost 3 bases, and 24 bases lay between the germline ends. CDR1 and CDR2 from the germline V gene are LNHDA and SQIVND (reference sequence). CDR3 nucleotide sequence: TGTGCCAGTACAAAAGGGGATAGTACGGCGTTCGACTATGGCTACACCTTC. It is translated as CASTKGDSTAFDYGYTF.

This clone was recorded a few times. This sequence joins TRBV5-1 and TRBJ2-5, with no clear D. Trimming removed 2 bases at V and 2 bases at J, with 13 bases between. Germline assignment: CDR1 SGHRS and CDR2 YFSETQ. This CDR3 comprises 15 residues. CDR3 sequence: CASSLYTGGQETQYF. CDR3 sequence (DNA): TGCGCCAGCAGCTTATACACGGGTGGTCAAGAGACCCAGTACTTC. The whole variable domain, filled in from reference TRBV5-1 and TRBJ2-5, reads KAGVTQTPRYLIKTRGQQVTLSCSPISGHRSVSWYQQTPGQGLQFLFEYFSETQRNKGNFPGRFSGRQFSNSRSEMNVSTLELGDSALYLCASSLYTGGQETQYFGPGTRLLVL.

Only a few counts were recorded for this clone. The chain couples TRBV13 to TRBJ1-2; D might be TRBD1 (6 bases). The CDR3 runs to 16 residues. V lost 4 bases and J 6 bases, leaving 21 bases between the germline ends. Germline V gives CDR1 PRHDT, CDR2 FYEKMQ (reference sequence). CDR3 coding DNA: TGTGCCAGCAGCTCTATGGATCCCGGGACAAGCCATGGCTACACCTTC. Its translation is CASSSMDPGTSHGYTF.

In DNA, the CDR3 is TGTGCCAGCGACGGGAGTAACTATGGCTACACCTTC. Amino acids: CASDGSNYGYTF. V and J are TRBV2 and TRBJ1-2; no definite D call. The ends were cut back, 8 bases at V and 1 base at J, with 8 bases in the middle. CDR3 length: 12 residues. The germline V gene encodes CDR1 SNHLY and CDR2 FYNNEI.

CDR3 nucleotide sequence: TGTGCCAGCAGCTTAGTAAGGGGCGCAGGAGAGACCCAGTACTTC. This translates into CASSLVRGAGETQYF. The chain has TRBV11-2 and TRBJ2-5; D may be TRBD1 (5 bases). The ends were cut back, 1 base at V and 4 bases at J, with 13 bases in the middle. The CDR3 runs 15 residues. CDR1 SGHAT and CDR2 FQNNGV come from the germline V gene.

The gene calls are TRBV10-3 and TRBJ1-2; TRBD1 matches at 9 bases. Germline CDR1 reads ENHRY; CDR2 reads SYGVKD. The V and J ends lost 5 bases and 8 bases, in that order; junction bases with no gene match: 12. CDR3 size: 15 residues. CDR3 in amino acids: CAISTTGQGTNGYTF. CDR3 in DNA: TGTGCCATCAGTACCACGGGACAGGGTACGAACGGCTACACCTTC.

The chain carries TRBV11-2 and TRBJ1-1; D remains ambiguous. Trimming pared 2 bases from V and 3 bases from J, leaving 7 bases between. The V gene's germline CDR1 is SGHAT and CDR2 FQNNGV. The CDR3 runs 13 residues. The CDR3 is CASSLTEYTEAFF. The CDR3 nucleotides are TGTGCCAGCAGCTTAACAGAGTACACTGAAGCTTTCTTT.

The chain couples TRBV10-3 to TRBJ2-5, with 8 bases that match TRBD2. Trimming at V came to 2 bases and at J to 4 bases, leaving 15 bases not matched to a gene. Germline assignment: CDR1 ENHRY and CDR2 SYGVKD. CDR3 length equals 18 residues. The CDR3 loop reads CAISERGGSSGGSETQYF. CDR3 coding DNA: TGTGCCATCAGTGAGCGGGGGGGATCCTCTGGAGGATCAGAGACCCAGTACTTC.

Comment on this clone: A read error may produce the germline difference seen at one junction end. The CDR3: CSSSIGAGPEETQYF. In nucleotides, the CDR3 is TGTTCCAGCAGCATCGGAGCGGGACCAGAAGAGACCCAGTACTTC. The chain joins TRBV7-9 to TRBJ2-5; 7 bases fit TRBD2. Germline lookup yields CDR1 SEHNR and CDR2 FQNEAQ (reference sequence). The CDR3 sequence is 15 residues long.

The sample holds a few counts of this clone. The rearrangement joins TRBV6-5 to TRBJ1-1, with 10 bases matching TRBD1. From germline, CDR1 is MNHEY and CDR2 SVGAGI. The CDR3 is made up of 13 amino acids. The V segment lost 11 bases and the J segment 3 bases; nucleotides outside the gene matches: 6. DNA for the CDR3: TGTGCCGCCGGACAGGGGGTTTACACTGAAGCTTTCTTT. Residues: CAAGQGVYTEAFF.

This rearrangement joins TRBV19 to TRBJ2-1; 10 nucleotides agree with TRBD1. This CDR3 has 16 amino acids. J gave up 9 bases and V 5 bases, and 13 bases lay outside the gene matches. Germline CDR1 LNHDA, CDR2 SQIVND (reference sequence). The CDR3 region has the DNA TGTGCCAGTAGTCCCCCCGGGACAGGGGTGTCGGGTGAGCAGTTCTTC. As protein: CASSPPGTGVSGEQFF.

This chain uses TRBV19 with TRBJ2-6; 8 nucleotides line up with TRBD1. Germline CDR1 is LNHDA and CDR2 is SQIVND (reference sequence). There are 19 residues in the CDR3. V dropped 4 bases and J dropped 2; count of bases not matched to a gene: 13. The CDR3: CASSRSSGTGIAGANVLTF. The CDR3, as DNA: TGTGCCAGTAGTAGGTCCTCCGGGACAGGAATCGCTGGGGCCAACGTCCTGACTTTC.

This clone was detected once. The chain joins TRBV6-5 to TRBJ1-1; TRBD1 aligns across 7 bases. This CDR3 spans 15 amino acids. V gave up 6 bases and J gave up 6 bases; unmatched junction bases: 13. Per the germline V gene, CDR1 is MNHEY and CDR2 is SVGAGI. DNA of the CDR3: TGTGCCAGCAGCCTGACAGGGTTGTGGAGCGCTGAAGCTTTCTTT. Translating it yields CASSLTGLWSAEAFF.

The rearrangement uses TRBV5-1 and TRBJ2-1, with 11 bases fitting TRBD2. J was trimmed by 4 bases and V by 4 bases; bases with no gene match: 13. This CDR3 comprises 18 residues. Germline V lookup: CDR1 SGHRS, CDR2 YFSETQ. Here the CDR3 reads CASSLELSGGAPYNEQFF. The CDR3 coding sequence is TGCGCCAGCAGCCTGGAACTTAGCGGGGGGGCCCCTTACAATGAGCAGTTCTTC.

The chain employs TRBV4-3 and TRBJ2-3; TRBD2 aligns across 8 bases. The CDR3 is 17 residues long. The J segment lost 6 bases and the V segment lost 0 bases, leaving 11 bases of the junction unmatched. Germline lookup yields CDR1 LGHNA and CDR2 YSLEER. CDR3 protein: CASSQEGSPSGRDTQYF. As DNA, the CDR3 is TGCGCCAGCAGCCAAGAGGGTTCGCCTAGCGGGCGTGATACGCAGTATTTT.

The V and J genes are TRBV18 and TRBJ2-7; TRBD1 aligns across 9 bases. Trimming at V came to 6 bases and at J to 6 bases, leaving 6 bases not matched to a gene. The CDR3 is 13 residues long. Germline CDR1 and CDR2: KGHSH and LQKENI. In DNA form, the CDR3 reads TGTGCCAGCTCCCGGGACAGGGAGTCCGAGCAGTACTTC. Amino acids: CASSRDRESEQYF.

V is TRBV6-5 and J is TRBJ2-7; D is uncertain. CDR1 and CDR2 (germline): MNHEY, SVGAGI. The CDR3 runs 13 residues. The V end was cut by 6 bases, the J end by 3 bases, with 12 bases between. CDR3: CASRRPASYEQYF. CDR3 in DNA: TGTGCCAGCAGACGTCCCGCTAGCTACGAGCAGTACTTC.

The V and J genes are TRBV28 and TRBJ2-7, with TRBD1 as a possible D gene (5 bases). Germline V gives CDR1 MDHEN, CDR2 SYDVKM. V gave up 5 bases and J gave up 6 bases, with 8 bases separating them. The CDR3 is made up of 11 amino acids. CDR3 loop: CASSTQGEQYF. The CDR3 nucleotides read TGTGCCAGCAGTACCCAGGGCGAGCAGTACTTC.

V gene TRBV28 combines with J gene TRBJ1-6; TRBD1 matches 8 bases. V lost 2 bases, J lost 9 bases, and 6 bases stayed unmatched. The length of the CDR3 is 15 residues. Germline CDR1 reads MDHEN; CDR2 reads SYDVKM. The CDR3 is CASSLPTGGVSPLHF. The CDR3, as DNA: TGTGCCAGCAGTTTACCCACAGGGGGGGTTTCACCCCTCCACTTT.

This clone has only one observation. The chain couples TRBV4-2 to TRBJ2-3; 7 bases match TRBD1. Looked up from germline, CDR1 is LGHNA and CDR2 is YNFKEQ. The CDR3 totals 16 residues. After removal of 0 bases from V and 0 bases from J, the junction contained 3 bases not matched to a gene. The chain's CDR3 is CASSQEGQTSTDTQYF. In DNA form, the CDR3 reads TGTGCCAGCAGCCAAGAGGGACAGACGAGCACAGATACGCAGTATTTT.

V usage is TRBV29-1 and J usage is TRBJ2-7; TRBD1 matches 9 bases. Germline CDR1 is SQVTM and CDR2 is ANQGSEA. J gave up 9 bases and V 7 bases, and 13 bases lay outside the gene matches. The CDR3 loop spans 13 amino acids. CDR3 coding DNA: TGCAGCGCTACCGGGACAGGGTTTATTGGGCAGTACTTC. Protein sequence: CSATGTGFIGQYF.

The rearrangement uses TRBV11-2 and TRBJ2-7; 7 bases line up with TRBD2. CDR1 and CDR2 (germline): SGHAT, FQNNGV. This CDR3 comprises 15 residues. The trim removed 3 bases at V and 3 bases at J, leaving 8 bases unmatched. The CDR3 sequence: CASSLTDGGNYEQYF. CDR3 coding DNA: TGTGCCAGCAGCTTGACGGACGGGGGGAACTACGAGCAGTACTTC.

The chain couples TRBV29-1 to TRBJ1-1; possible D gene TRBD1, 6 bases. There are 12 residues in the CDR3. V lost 7 bases to trimming and J lost 8 bases, with 17 bases between them. Looked up from germline, CDR1 is SQVTM and CDR2 is ANQGSEA. In nucleotides, the CDR3 is TGCAGCGGTCAAACAGGGATGTTGGAAGCTTTCTTT. This encodes CSGQTGMLEAFF. The complete variable domain, with remaining parts taken from reference TRBV29-1 and TRBJ1-1, reads SAVISQKPSRDICQRGTSLTIQCQVDSQVTMMFWYRQQPGQSLTLIATANQGSEATYESGFVIDKFPISRPNLTFSTLTVSNMSPEDSSIYLCSGQTGMLEAFFGQGTRLTVV.

Worth noting for this clone: An end of the junction does not agree with germline; a read error may underlie this. The chain uses TRBV7-9 and TRBJ1-2, with D maybe TRBD1 (6 bases). This CDR3 comprises 17 residues. Germline lookup yields CDR1 SEHNR and CDR2 FQNEAQ (reference sequence). The CDR3 DNA is TGTTCCAGCAGCTTGGCAGGAGGAGTGGCAGGGGATTATGGCTACACCTTC. It encodes CSSSLAGGVAGDYGYTF.

The chain is built from TRBV21-1 and TRBJ2-6; the tabulated D call, TRBD1, remains unverified against the DNA. TRBV21-1 represents a pseudogene. The CDR3 runs to 17 residues. Written as DNA, the CDR3 is TGTGCCAGCAGCAAACTGGAAATGACAGCCGGGGCCAACGTCCTGACTTTC. It translates to CASSKLEMTAGANVLTF.

The rearrangement joins TRBV27 to TRBJ1-2, with 8 bases matching TRBD1. CDR1 MNHEY and CDR2 SMNVEV come from the germline V gene (reference sequence). The ends lost 8 bases at V and 3 bases at J; junction bases unmatched: 14. CDR3 length: 16 amino acids. The CDR3 sequence: CASLTPRTGPHYGYTF. In DNA, the CDR3 is TGTGCCAGCCTCACTCCCCGGACAGGGCCTCACTATGGCTACACCTTC.

The V and J genes are TRBV5-4 and TRBJ2-7, with D possibly being TRBD1 (6 bases). V was shortened by 0 bases and J by 7 bases, with 17 bases between the two germline ends. The CDR3 runs 15 residues. Looked up from germline, CDR1 is SGHNT and CDR2 is YYREEE (reference sequence). CDR3 loop: CASSLGRDTNGEQYF. The CDR3 DNA is TGTGCCAGCAGCTTGGGCCGGGACACAAACGGAGAGCAGTACTTC.